Shown below are 17 T cell receptor beta chains from a single sample sequenced in a study of neurological immune-mediated disorders. One entry per CDR3 protein results from TCRdb running MiXCR on the 5' RACE reads. This sample carries 130,000 or so distinct CDR3 sequences, roughly 3.4% of them seen once, and the ten largest clones take over 1%. Sequencing was done on a sample of PBMCs. These receptors were obtained from a woman in her 30s with multiple sclerosis.

Many counts were recorded for this clonotype. The chain has TRBV7-2 and TRBJ2-5; the D is unclear. Trimming cost V 8 bases and J 0 bases, with 10 bases left between them. Germline V gene lookup returns CDR1 SGHTA and CDR2 FQGNSA. This CDR3 has 13 residues. The CDR3 DNA is TGTGCCAGCGATCGTGTGTACCAAGAGACCCAGTACTTC. The encoded protein is CASDRVYQETQYF.

This clonotype was recorded at least ten times. V and J are TRBV5-1 and TRBJ1-5; 7 positions match TRBD1. The ends lost 5 bases at V and 0 bases at J; junction bases unmatched: 8. Germline V gives CDR1 SGHRS, CDR2 YFSETQ. This CDR3 has 16 amino acids. The CDR3 here is CASSPLGTASNQPQHF. CDR3 DNA: TGCGCCAGCAGTCCCCTCGGGACAGCTAGCAATCAGCCCCAGCATTTT.

This clonotype was seen many times. The chain links TRBV5-6 to TRBJ2-1; D gene ambiguous. Germline-derived CDR1 and CDR2 are SGHDT and YYEEEE. The CDR3 covers 12 residues. V shed 3 bases and J shed 8 bases, with 9 bases lying between them. In nucleotides, the CDR3 is TGTGCCAGCAGCTCCCTACGTCATGAGCAGTTCTTC. Its translation: CASSSLRHEQFF.

This clonotype was recorded at least ten times. The genes are TRBV27 and TRBJ1-6; TRBD1 aligns across 10 bases. The germline V gene encodes CDR1 MNHEY and CDR2 SMNVEV (reference sequence). J lost 14 bases, V lost 5 bases, and 15 bases had no gene match. CDR3 length: 16 amino acids. CDR3 nucleotides: TGTGCCAGCAGTGCCCCCGGGACAGGGGCTGATCGGGCCCTCCACTTT. Residues: CASSAPGTGADRALHF.

This chain's CDR3 is CASSQDRELDTQYF. CDR3 DNA: TGCGCCAGCAGCCAAGATAGGGAATTAGATACGCAGTATTTT. The J gene is TRBJ2-3, the V gene TRBV4-1; D remains ambiguous. Looked up from germline, CDR1 is MGHRA and CDR2 is YSYEKL. The CDR3 totals 14 residues. Trimming cost V 0 bases and J 5 bases, with 9 bases left between them.

The chain employs TRBV5-1 and TRBJ2-1, with 8 bases aligning to TRBD1. CDR3 size: 16 residues. Germline-derived CDR1 and CDR2 are SGHRS and YFSETQ. The junction had 9 bases not matched to a gene; V was cut back by 0 bases and J by 7 bases. The DNA for the CDR3 is TGCGCCAGCAGCTTGGCTCCCGGACAGGGTAGGAATGAGCAGTTCTTC. The encoded protein is CASSLAPGQGRNEQFF.

This clonotype has only a few counts. The chain couples TRBV7-9 to TRBJ1-2; D not certain. Germline assignment: CDR1 SEHNR and CDR2 FQNEAQ (reference sequence). Trimming took 5 bases from V and 1 from J, leaving 8 bases between them. The length of the CDR3 is 13 residues. CDR3 loop: CASSLELNYGYTF. The CDR3 DNA is TGTGCCAGCAGCCTGGAACTTAACTATGGCTACACCTTC.

This clonotype was seen many times. This chain joins TRBV29-1 and TRBJ1-2; D possibly corresponds to TRBD1 (5 bases). V gave up 6 bases and J gave up 4 bases, with 9 bases separating them. There are 11 residues in the CDR3. Germline V gene lookup returns CDR1 SQVTM and CDR2 ANQGSEA. Written as DNA, the CDR3 is TGCAGCGTAACTGACAGCTATGGCTACACCTTC. Translating it yields CSVTDSYGYTF.

This clonotype was seen repeatedly, ten times or more. The chain is built from TRBV5-1 and TRBJ1-2; D remains ambiguous. The V end was cut by 4 bases, the J end by 0 bases, with 10 bases between. The germline V gene has CDR1 SGHRS and CDR2 YFSETQ. CDR3 size: 14 residues. This CDR3 reads CASSPPDPNYGYTF. DNA of the CDR3: TGCGCCAGCAGCCCCCCCGACCCTAACTATGGCTACACCTTC.

This clonotype was observed a few times. A read error may explain this, as a much larger clone is one base away. V is TRBV5-6 and J is TRBJ1-3; D remains ambiguous. With 2 bases removed from V and 0 bases from J, the gap between germline ends came to 18 bases. Germline CDR1 reads SGHDT; CDR2 reads YYEEEE. There are 18 residues in the CDR3. CDR3 sequence (DNA): TGTGCCAGCAGCTTAACCCGAATAGGGCTCAACTCTGGAAACACCATATATTTT. Translated: CASSLTRIGLNSGNTIYF.

This clonotype was counted ten times or more. This chain's CDR3 is CASNTLQETQYF. CDR3 nucleotide sequence: TGTGCCAGCAATACTCTGCAAGAGACCCAGTACTTC. This rearrangement joins TRBV2 to TRBJ2-5; D uncertain. The CDR3 sequence is 12 residues long. Trimming stripped 7 bases from V and 2 bases from J, with 8 bases between. The germline CDR1 and CDR2 sequences are SNHLY and FYNNEI.

This clonotype was recorded at least ten times. The chain employs TRBV7-8 and TRBJ2-1; D unresolved. CDR1 is SGHVS, CDR2 FQNEAQ, per germline. The CDR3 runs 12 residues. The V and J ends lost 0 bases and 4 bases respectively, with 1 base between them. The CDR3 loop is CASSLAYNEQFF. The CDR3 nucleotides are TGTGCCAGCAGCTTAGCTTACAATGAGCAGTTCTTC.

Many counts were recorded for this clonotype. The V gene is TRBV4-3, the J gene TRBJ2-7; D may correspond to TRBD1 or TRBD2 (6 bases each). Trimming took 0 bases from V and 5 from J, leaving 14 bases between them. In germline, CDR1 is LGHNA, CDR2 YSLEER. The CDR3 extends over 15 amino acids. The CDR3 protein is CASSQDRTRGDEQYF. CDR3 coding DNA: TGCGCCAGCAGCCAAGATAGGACAAGGGGGGACGAGCAGTACTTC.

This clonotype was counted many times. The V gene is TRBV12-3 or TRBV12-4, the J gene TRBJ2-7, with D perhaps TRBD1 (5 bases). V lost 2 bases and J lost 2, with 10 bases in between. CDR3 size: 14 residues. DNA of the CDR3: TGTGCCAGCAGTTTAAAGGACAATACCTACGAGCAGTACTTC. It translates to CASSLKDNTYEQYF.

Many counts were recorded for this clonotype. This chain links TRBV20-1 with TRBJ2-7; 9 bases align to TRBD1. This CDR3 comprises 15 residues. Germline-derived CDR1 and CDR2 are DFQATT and SNEGSKA (reference sequence). J was trimmed by 2 bases and V by 5 bases; bases with no gene match: 10. CDR3 coding DNA: TGCAGTGCTCTGACACCGGGACAGGGAGCCTACGAGCAGTACTTC. Protein sequence: CSALTPGQGAYEQYF.

This clonotype was seen repeatedly, ten times or more. The V gene is TRBV5-6, the J gene TRBJ2-5; D gene uncertain. V shed 0 bases and J shed 9 bases, with 12 bases lying between them. The CDR3 is made up of 13 amino acids. In germline, CDR1 is SGHDT, CDR2 YYEEEE. This CDR3 is CASSLGAPRAQYF. DNA for the CDR3: TGTGCCAGCAGCTTGGGTGCCCCCCGGGCCCAGTACTTC.

This clonotype was recorded many times. V usage is TRBV14 and J usage is TRBJ2-1; no clear D. This CDR3 region has 12 residues. The V end was cut by 3 bases, the J end by 7 bases, with 7 bases between. Looked up from germline, CDR1 is SGHDN and CDR2 is FVKESK. DNA for the CDR3: TGTGCCAGCAGCCAGACTTTTAATGAGCAGTTCTTC. It yields the protein CASSQTFNEQFF.